This entry lists 19 T cell receptor beta chains sequenced from one sample in a study of T-cell memory formation after mild COVID-19. TCRdb re-called the 5' RACE reads through MiXCR, storing one row per CDR3 protein. The profile covers 450,000 or so distinct CDR3 sequences, with around 25% appearing a single time and under 15% taken by the ten largest. The sample comprised PBMCs or a T cell subset sorted from them (not recorded which). The receptors derive from an adult woman who had mild COVID-19 (a few samples of this study predate the infection). Cell type and time point are not known.

CDR3 in amino acids: CASKFQGSSSDTQYF. The CDR3 DNA reads as TGTGCCAGCAAATTTCAAGGCAGTTCATCGGATACGCAGTATTTT. V is TRBV12-3 or TRBV12-4 and J is TRBJ2-3; D remains ambiguous. Trimming stripped 7 bases from V and 6 bases from J, with 20 bases between. The CDR3 loop spans 15 amino acids.

In its sample, this clonotype was seen a few times. The chain recombines TRBV5-1 with TRBJ2-5; 9 positions match TRBD1. V lost 0 bases to trimming and J lost 4 bases; unmatched junction nucleotides: 4. The length of the CDR3 is 15 residues. CDR1 and CDR2 (germline): SGHRS, YFSETQ. The CDR3 nucleotides are TGCGCCAGCAGCTTGGTGGGGGACAGGGCAGAGACCCAGTACTTC. Translation gives CASSLVGDRAETQYF.

This rearrangement joins TRBV2 to TRBJ2-5; perhaps D is TRBD1 or TRBD2 (5 bases each). The length of the CDR3 is 17 residues. Germline CDR1 is SNHLY and CDR2 is FYNNEI. V was trimmed by 0 bases and J by 3 bases, leaving 17 bases between them. CDR3 in DNA: TGTGCCAGCAGTGAAGCGATTGCCGGGGCCGACAAAGAGACCCAGTACTTC. Protein product: CASSEAIAGADKETQYF. Full variable domain (missing parts from reference TRBV2 and TRBJ2-5): EPEVTQTPSHQVTQMGQEVILRCVPISNHLYFYWYRQILGQKVEFLVSFYNNEISEKSEIFDDQFSVERPDGSNFTLKIRSTKLEDSAMYFCASSEAIAGADKETQYFGPGTRLLVL.

This clonotype was detected only a few times. V and J are TRBV5-1 and TRBJ1-2, with TRBD1 as a possible D gene (6 bases). This CDR3 region has 17 residues. Germline values: CDR1 SGHRS, CDR2 YFSETQ. V lost 4 bases, J lost 1 base, and 20 bases lay in between. CDR3 residues: CASSHGDTHSFNYGYTF. The CDR3 DNA follows: TGCGCCAGCAGCCATGGGGACACCCACTCCTTTAACTATGGCTACACCTTC.

The V gene is TRBV14, the J gene TRBJ1-6, with TRBD1 identical over 9 bases. Per the germline V gene, CDR1 is SGHDN and CDR2 is FVKESK. V lost 0 bases to trimming and J lost 8 bases; unmatched junction nucleotides: 8. The CDR3 runs 17 residues. The CDR3 sequence is CASSQDFGGQGDSPLHF. The CDR3 bases are TGTGCCAGCAGCCAAGATTTCGGGGGACAGGGAGATTCACCCCTCCACTTT.

This clonotype was seen at least ten times. V is TRBV7-6 and J is TRBJ2-7; D gene unclear. Germline CDR1 and CDR2: SGHVS and FNYEAQ. Trimming took 1 base from V and 0 from J, leaving 16 bases between them. The CDR3 is 17 residues long. This chain's CDR3 is CASSLGTAGRSSYEQYF. In nucleotides, the CDR3 is TGTGCCAGCAGCTTAGGAACGGCAGGCCGGAGCTCCTACGAGCAGTACTTC. Full variable domain (remainder filled in from reference TRBV7-6 and TRBJ2-7): GAGVSQSPRYKVTKRGQDVALRCDPISGHVSLYWYRQALGQGPEFLTYFNYEAQQDKSGLPNDRFSAERPEGSISTLTIQRTEQRDSAMYRCASSLGTAGRSSYEQYFGPGTRLTVT.

The chain couples TRBV4-3 to TRBJ2-1; D unclear. The germline V gene has CDR1 LGHNA and CDR2 YSLEER. V gave up 2 bases and J gave up 9 bases, with 5 bases separating them. The CDR3 runs 11 residues. The CDR3 sequence is CASSQYGEQFF. Written as DNA, the CDR3 is TGCGCCAGCAGCCAATACGGTGAGCAGTTCTTC.

The chain employs TRBV12-3 or TRBV12-4 and TRBJ1-6; D gene unclear. Trimming pared 3 bases from V and 7 bases from J, leaving 13 bases between. The CDR3 loop spans 15 amino acids. The chain's CDR3 is CASSLFGSGNSPLHF. The CDR3 DNA is TGTGCCAGCAGTTTGTTCGGGTCTGGAAATTCACCCCTCCACTTT.

This clonotype has just a few counts. The gene calls are TRBV12-3 or TRBV12-4 and TRBJ2-5, with D possibly being TRBD2 (6 bases). The CDR3 consists of 14 residues. V lost 7 bases to trimming and J lost 7 bases, with 19 bases between them. The chain's CDR3 is CASNPDRTRGTQYF. CDR3 DNA sequence: TGTGCCAGCAACCCGGACCGAACGCGGGGGACCCAGTACTTC.

This clonotype was picked up many times. The rearrangement joins TRBV5-5 to TRBJ2-7; D unresolved. Germline V gene lookup returns CDR1 SGHKS and CDR2 YYEKEE (reference sequence). The CDR3 length is 16 residues. Trimming removed 4 bases from V and 0 bases from J, with 17 bases in between. The CDR3 here is CASSASWWGTSYEQYF. The CDR3 nucleotides are TGTGCCAGCAGCGCATCCTGGTGGGGTACCTCCTACGAGCAGTACTTC.

V is TRBV4-1 and J is TRBJ2-7, with D hard to call. This CDR3 has 15 amino acids. V was trimmed by 0 bases and J by 7 bases, leaving 16 bases between them. Germline values: CDR1 MGHRA, CDR2 YSYEKL. The CDR3 DNA reads TGCGCCAGCAGCCAAGAGCTGCAGTTTCCGAGTGAGCAGTACTTC. Amino acids: CASSQELQFPSEQYF.

The chain links TRBV18 to TRBJ2-2; TRBD1 matches 7 bases. V lost 2 bases, J lost 3 bases, and 3 bases stayed unmatched. The CDR3 runs to 15 residues. CDR1 KGHSH and CDR2 LQKENI come from the germline V gene. CDR3 sequence: CASSPSQGDTGELFF. The CDR3, as DNA: TGTGCCAGCTCACCATCTCAGGGGGACACCGGGGAGCTGTTTTTT.

This clonotype occurred a few times. The genes are TRBV7-9 and TRBJ2-1; D is undetermined. Looked up from germline, CDR1 is SEHNR and CDR2 is FQNEAQ (reference sequence). Trimming shortened V by 6 bases and J by 4 bases, and 19 bases separated the two germline ends. The CDR3 extends over 16 amino acids. CDR3 sequence reads: CASREAGYTLYNEQFF. CDR3 DNA sequence: TGTGCCAGCAGAGAAGCCGGATATACACTGTACAATGAGCAGTTCTTC.

J is TRBJ1-4 and V is TRBV5-1; possible D gene TRBD1, 5 bases. The CDR3 consists of 16 residues. Germline CDR1 reads SGHRS; CDR2 reads YFSETQ. The V end lost 3 bases, the J end lost 6 bases, and 18 bases lay between the germline ends. The CDR3 spells CASSWGSRAGDEKLFF. CDR3 coding DNA: TGCGCCAGCAGCTGGGGCTCGCGGGCCGGGGATGAAAAACTGTTTTTT.

The chain joins TRBV10-3 to TRBJ2-7; weak D call: TRBD1 (6 bases). Trimming left V 3 bases short and J 0 bases short, with 6 bases between. This CDR3 contains 13 residues. From germline, CDR1 is ENHRY and CDR2 SYGVKD. Written as DNA, the CDR3 is TGTGCCATCAGTGAACAGGGCTCCTACGAGCAGTACTTC. Protein product: CAISEQGSYEQYF.

The V gene is TRBV6-2 or TRBV6-3, the J gene TRBJ2-2; 7 bases are a match to TRBD2. V shed 5 bases and J 5 bases; nucleotides not matched to a gene: 5. The length of the CDR3 is 14 residues. Germline CDR1 is MNHEY and CDR2 is SVGEGT. CDR3 loop: CASSSPGRTGELFF. The CDR3, as DNA: TGTGCCAGCAGTAGCCCCGGGAGGACCGGGGAGCTGTTTTTT.

The chain couples TRBV18 to TRBJ2-1, with D possibly being TRBD1 (5 bases). The germline CDR1 and CDR2 sequences are KGHSH and LQKENI. The CDR3 is made up of 13 amino acids. V shed 4 bases and J shed 6 bases, with 10 bases lying between them. CDR3 bases: TGTGCCAGCTCACTAACAGGCCCCAATGAGCAGTTCTTC. This sequence encodes CASSLTGPNEQFF.

This clonotype was seen a handful of times. The V call is TRBV30, the J call TRBJ2-1; 13 nucleotides agree with TRBD2. V lost 2 bases, J lost 0 bases, and 10 bases stayed unmatched. The CDR3 consists of 19 residues. Germline CDR1 GTSNPN, CDR2 SVGIG (reference sequence). CDR3 in amino acids: CAWSIWTSGGRSSYNEQFF. For the CDR3, the DNA is TGTGCCTGGAGTATTTGGACTAGCGGGGGCCGAAGCTCCTACAATGAGCAGTTCTTC.

Only one count was recorded for this clonotype. This sequence joins TRBV2 and TRBJ2-3, with D uncertain. The CDR3 consists of 13 residues. The germline gives CDR1 SNHLY, CDR2 FYNNEI. V was clipped by 11 bases and J by 1 base, with 13 bases between them. The CDR3 loop is CAATDLGTDTQYF. The DNA of the CDR3 is TGTGCCGCCACTGACTTGGGCACAGATACGCAGTATTTT.